Listed here are 14 T cell receptor beta chains from one sample, sequenced in a study of T cell responses to AZD1222 COVID-19 vaccine. Sequencing was performed with immunoSEQ multiplex PCR; in TCRdb, only in-frame clones are kept and a portion is missing. The sample shows over 110,000 clones, 85% to 90% of them seen only once. The starting material was peripheral blood, obtained 28 days after the second AZD1222 dose. Receptors originate from an adult who received the AZD1222 COVID-19 vaccine.

This clone has a single count. CDR3 loop: CASSLGRGRTEAFF. As DNA, the CDR3 is TGTGCCAGCAGCTTAGGGCGGGGACGGACTGAAGCTTTCTTT. The rearrangement links TRBV7-8 to TRBJ1-1; TRBD1 might be the D (5 bases). Trimming stripped 1 base from V and 5 bases from J, with 11 bases between. The CDR3 covers 14 residues. The germline gives CDR1 SGHVS, CDR2 FQNEAQ.

V usage is TRBV3-1 (or the pseudogene TRBV3-2) and J usage is TRBJ1-5, with TRBD1 as a possible D gene (6 bases). The CDR3 runs to 15 residues. The V end lost 3 bases, the J end lost 3 bases, and 12 bases lay between the germline ends. Germline CDR1 is LGHDT and CDR2 is YNNKEL (reference sequence). As DNA, the CDR3 is TGTGCCAGCAGCCAGGACACAGGGCTCAATCAGCCCCAGCATTTT. This translates into CASSQDTGLNQPQHF.

The chain couples TRBV11-2 to TRBJ1-2; TRBD1 might be the D (6 bases). The CDR3 sequence is 15 residues long. CDR1 and CDR2 (germline): SGHAT, FQNNGV. V gave up 1 base and J gave up 4 bases, with 13 bases separating them. In DNA, the CDR3 is TGTGCCAGCAGCTTAGCACAGGGCAAAGGCTATGGCTACACCTTC. This encodes CASSLAQGKGYGYTF.

The V gene is TRBV11-3, the J gene TRBJ2-3; D is undetermined. Germline loops: CDR1 SGHNT, CDR2 YENEEA. This CDR3 has 10 amino acids. V was pared by 0 bases and J by 8 bases, with 0 bases between. Here the CDR3 reads CASSLDTQYF. CDR3 in DNA: TGTGCCAGCAGCTTAGATACGCAGTATTTT.

DNA of the CDR3: TGCGCCAGCAGTCAATCGATACGTCCCCCACAGGTCTCTGGAAACACCATATATTTT. It is translated as CASSQSIRPPQVSGNTIYF. The chain combines TRBV23-1 with TRBJ1-3; the D gene is possibly TRBD1 (5 bases). TRBV23-1 carries the ORF label, with uncertain function. Trimming removed 0 bases from V and 0 bases from J, with 18 bases in between. This CDR3 has 19 residues.

This clone was recorded a few times. V is TRBV29-1 and J is TRBJ2-1; D possibly uses TRBD1 or TRBD2 (6 bases each). In germline, CDR1 is SQVTM, CDR2 ANQGSEA. This CDR3 spans 12 amino acids. V was shortened by 7 bases and J by 10 bases, with 17 bases between the two germline ends. The CDR3 nucleotides read TGCAGCGCCGAGGGGGGTTTCCTGGAGCAGTTCTTC. It specifies CSAEGGFLEQFF.

The chain recombines TRBV5-1 with TRBJ2-1; 7 nucleotides agree with TRBD2. Per the germline V gene, CDR1 is SGHRS and CDR2 is YFSETQ. J gave up 4 bases and V 3 bases, and 10 bases lay outside the gene matches. This CDR3 region has 16 residues. Here the CDR3 DNA reads TGCGCCAGCAGCTCTTCGGGCGGGGGAGATTACAATGAGCAGTTCTTC. Translated: CASSSSGGGDYNEQFF. The full variable domain, with the rest looked up from reference TRBV5-1 and TRBJ2-1, is KAGVTQTPRYLIKTRGQQVTLSCSPISGHRSVSWYQQTPGQGLQFLFEYFSETQRNKGNFPGRFSGRQFSNSRSEMNVSTLELGDSALYLCASSSSGGGDYNEQFFGPGTRLTVL.

J is TRBJ1-1 and V is TRBV9; D possibly corresponds to TRBD1 (6 bases). The germline V gene encodes CDR1 SGDLS and CDR2 YYNGEE. Trimming took 6 bases from V and 4 from J, leaving 10 bases between them. The CDR3 totals 12 residues. The CDR3 here is CASNRGGTEAFF. CDR3 in DNA: TGTGCCAGCAACCGAGGGGGCACTGAAGCTTTCTTT.

This clone has only a few counts. The rearrangement links TRBV7-9 to TRBJ2-7; 11 nucleotides match TRBD2. The CDR3 spans 19 residues. Unmatched junction bases numbered 18, after V lost 5 bases and J lost 3 bases. CDR1 and CDR2 (germline): SEHNR, FQNEAQ (reference sequence). In nucleotides, the CDR3 is TGTGCCAGCAGCCCCCGGACAGTATTAATTGGACTAGCGGGCTACGAGCAGTACTTC. It encodes CASSPRTVLIGLAGYEQYF.

The rearrangement joins TRBV7-2 to TRBJ1-6; maybe TRBD1 (5 bases). The V gene's germline CDR1 is SGHTA and CDR2 FQGNSA. The CDR3 consists of 14 residues. V lost 8 bases to trimming and J lost 9 bases, with 17 bases between them. This CDR3 reads CASGQELVSSPLHF. Written as DNA, the CDR3 is TGTGCCAGCGGACAAGAGTTGGTTTCTTCACCCCTCCACTTT.

The chain employs TRBV21-1 and TRBJ2-1; the D call of TRBD2 is as the table states it, not checked on the DNA. TRBV21-1 corresponds to a pseudogene. CDR3 length equals 16 residues. CDR3 loop: CASSKVGHDGYNEQFF. The CDR3 DNA sequence: TGTGCCAGCAGCAAAGTGGGTCACGACGGGTACAATGAGCAGTTCTTC.

This clone occurred a few times. This sequence joins TRBV28 and TRBJ1-4; 9 positions agree with TRBD1. Germline V gene sequence: CDR1 MDHEN, CDR2 SYDVKM. V trimming: 4 bases; J trimming: 8 bases; junction bases outside the gene matches: 8. The CDR3 has 15 residues. This CDR3 is CASSSRDRVGEKLFF. In DNA form, the CDR3 reads TGTGCCAGCAGTTCACGGGACAGGGTCGGGGAAAAACTGTTTTTT. Filled out from reference TRBV28 and TRBJ1-4, the complete variable domain reads DVKVTQSSRYLVKRTGEKVFLECVQDMDHENMFWYRQDPGLGLRLIYFSYDVKMKEKGDIPEGYSVSREKKERFSLILESASTNQTSMYLCASSSRDRVGEKLFFGSGTQLSVL.

The chain joins TRBV6-1 to TRBJ2-7; D possibly corresponds to TRBD1 (6 bases). Trimming removed 1 base at V and 2 bases at J, with 12 bases between. This CDR3 has 15 residues. Germline lookup yields CDR1 MNHNS and CDR2 SASEGT. CDR3 sequence reads: CASSEGTGSTYEQYV. The CDR3 region has the DNA TGTGCCAGCAGTGAAGGAACAGGGTCAACCTACGAGCAGTACGTC.

V and J are TRBV28 and TRBJ2-7, with unresolved D. The CDR3 is made up of 14 amino acids. CDR1 is MDHEN, CDR2 SYDVKM, per germline. The V end lost 2 bases, the J end lost 3 bases, and 11 bases lay between the germline ends. Here the CDR3 reads CASSLERGVYEQYF. The CDR3 DNA reads as TGTGCCAGCAGTTTAGAGCGTGGGGTCTACGAGCAGTACTTC. Full variable domain (rest looked up from reference TRBV28 and TRBJ2-7): DVKVTQSSRYLVKRTGEKVFLECVQDMDHENMFWYRQDPGLGLRLIYFSYDVKMKEKGDIPEGYSVSREKKERFSLILESASTNQTSMYLCASSLERGVYEQYFGPGTRLTVT.